The entry below gives a single TCR beta chain sequence along with its context. Its specificity is unknown. Libraries were prepared by immunoSEQ multiplex PCR; TCRdb keeps only in-frame clonotypes and omits some of them. The sample holds about 8,500 clones, approximately 84% seen once. The record originates from a study of PD-1 blockade in classical Hodgkin lymphoma. Study-wide results and limits: Complete responders' baseline diversity resembled that of newly diagnosed patients. Newly diagnosed patients were said to have less baseline TCR diversity than healthy donors did.

Germline trimming cut 3 bases from V and 3 bases from J; bases unmatched to any gene: 5. The CDR3 length is 15 residues. CDR1 is SGHKS, CDR2 YYEKEE, per germline (reference sequence). In every patient, relapse followed autologous stem cell transplantation, while exposure to brentuximab vedotin differed. Thawed PBMCs yielded CD4+ T cells through magnetic negative selection. The TCR originated in a human donor with classical Hodgkin lymphoma. Material: CD4+ T cells from blood, obtained at baseline. The rearrangement uses TRBV5-5 and TRBJ2-1, with TRBD2 identical over 8 bases. The CDR3 DNA reads TGTGCCAGCAGCTCCGGAGCGGGAGTCTACAATGAGCAGTTCTTC. It encodes CASSSGAGVYNEQFF.